This T cell receptor beta chain was recovered during a study of T cell responses to AZD1222 COVID-19 vaccine. Trimming left V 4 bases short and J 9 bases short, with 16 bases between. The CDR3 runs to 15 residues. Germline values: CDR1 MGHDK, CDR2 SYGVNS. Whole-study findings and limits: CD4 TCRs covered the whole spike, strongest at regions 160-218 and 743-854. Two AZD1222 administrations were followed by greater Spike-specific TCR breadth and depth.

Libraries were prepared by immunoSEQ multiplex PCR; TCRdb keeps only in-frame clonotypes and omits some of them. The table lists around 120,000 clones, about 86% of them singletons. Regarding this clone: Its matching antigen is unknown.

This receptor was taken from an adult who received the AZD1222 COVID-19 vaccine. The V gene is TRBV25-1, the J gene TRBJ1-6; tentatively, D is TRBD1 (5 bases). Sequences were derived from peripheral blood, sampled 28 days after the second AZD1222 dose. The CDR3: CASSGGPGEFSPLHF. CDR3 nucleotide sequence: TGTGCCAGCAGTGGGGGACCTGGCGAATTTTCACCCCTCCACTTT.